This T cell receptor beta chain was documented in a study of cytomegalovirus exposure and HLA in healthy donors. Study-level points and caveats: Testing in vitro showed three CMV-associated chains specific for CMV antigens. Rarity held for most TCR sequences, but there were some public TCRs that occurred in many donors.

Method: immunoSEQ multiplex PCR; TCRdb's copy keeps in-frame clones and lacks some. Here the sample spans a few hundred thousand clones, over 75% being singletons. A word on this clone: Its specificity is not known.

Germline assignment: CDR1 LNHDA and CDR2 SQIVND (reference sequence). The CDR3 runs to 14 residues. The V and J ends lost 1 base and 1 base respectively, with 7 bases between them. The sequenced sample was PBMCs. The origin of this receptor is a young man in good health and CMV-seronegative. This chain links TRBV19 with TRBJ1-1; D gene uncertain. The DNA for the CDR3 is TGTGCCAGTAGTATAGGTTCAGGGAACACTGAAGCTTTCTTT. Translation gives CASSIGSGNTEAFF.